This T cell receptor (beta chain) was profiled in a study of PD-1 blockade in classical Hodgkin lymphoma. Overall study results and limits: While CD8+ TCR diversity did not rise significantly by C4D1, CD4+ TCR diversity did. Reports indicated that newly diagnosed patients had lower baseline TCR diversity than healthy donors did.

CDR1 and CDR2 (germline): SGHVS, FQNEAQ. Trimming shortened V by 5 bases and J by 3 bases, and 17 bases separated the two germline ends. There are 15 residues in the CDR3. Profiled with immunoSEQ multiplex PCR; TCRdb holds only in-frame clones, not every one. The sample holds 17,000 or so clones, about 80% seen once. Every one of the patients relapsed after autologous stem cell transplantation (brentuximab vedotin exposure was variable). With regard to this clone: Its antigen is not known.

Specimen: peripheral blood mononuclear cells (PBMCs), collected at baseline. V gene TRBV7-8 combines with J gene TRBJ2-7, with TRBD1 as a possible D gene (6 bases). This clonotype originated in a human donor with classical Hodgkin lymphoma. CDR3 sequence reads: CASSADRDINYEQYF. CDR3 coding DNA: TGTGCCAGCAGCGCCGACCGGGACATCAACTACGAGCAGTACTTC.